This T cell receptor beta chain was sequenced in a study of blood T cell repertoires in COVID-19. At the level of the study: Samples representing acute and convalescent COVID-19 were sourced from the United States, Italy and Spain. T cells, B-cell-depleted T cells, or PBMCs provided the cDNA or gDNA that served as material.

Source study methods: How many nucleated cells were present was estimated from reference gene primer amplification. The data were produced by immunoSEQ multiplex PCR, yet TCRdb's version contains in-frame clones alone and is incomplete. V and J calls and clone size are as listed in that table; D and trimming were resolved from the DNA. The table lists about 190,000 clones, roughly 84% of them singletons. The table lists this clone with a count of one. The junction had 11 bases not matched to a gene; V was cut back by 1 base and J by 0 bases. The CDR3 covers 18 residues. Germline V gene data show CDR1 as SGHDN and CDR2 as FVKESK.

The V gene is TRBV14, the J gene TRBJ2-7, with 8 nucleotides matching TRBD2. The origin of this receptor is a woman in her 40s who had recovered from COVID-19. Material for sequencing was peripheral blood. The CDR3 DNA reads TGTGCCAGCAGCCAAGCTCCCCCCGGGAGGGCTCTCTCCTACGAGCAGTACTTC. It encodes CASSQAPPGRALSYEQYF.